Below, one T cell receptor (beta chain) is given with its context. Its antigen is not known. This record belongs to a study of identical twins. Study-level results: Models predicted less out-of-frame TCR alpha sharing in monozygotic twins than was found. In cord blood, abundant beta clonotypes had fewer insertions; memory showed no trend.

Carrying unique molecular identifiers, the cDNA also gained a universal primer site through template switching. TCRdb redid the calling of the 5' RACE reads with MiXCR, one entry per CDR3 protein. The data hold some 570,000 distinct CDR3 sequences, with 20% to 25% observed a single time. Each donor was a healthy Caucasian. From germline, CDR1 is MGHRA and CDR2 YSYEKL. Unmatched junction bases numbered 4, after V lost 2 bases and J lost 2 bases. The CDR3 runs 15 residues. The data also belong to a second study, concerning yellow fever vaccine responses in identical twins.

This sequence was found in a woman aged 18-29 years in good health. Sequencing input: CD4+ T cells sorted from blood. The gene calls are TRBV4-1 and TRBJ2-5; 8 bases map to TRBD1. The CDR3 protein is CASSQPGTGQETQYF. In DNA form, the CDR3 reads TGCGCCAGCAGCCAACCTGGGACAGGACAAGAGACCCAGTACTTC.